Below, one T cell receptor beta chain is given with its context. The antigen remains unidentified. The data were obtained in a study of CD8+CD57+ T cells in acquired aplastic anemia. At the level of the study: CD4+ and CD8+ cells, once sorted, gave DNA averaging approximately 3 ug. CD4+ cells from healthy donors averaged roughly 11 million reads.

The study profiled TCR beta VDJ and CDR3 using genomic DNA as template. Each CDR3 protein is one row after TCRdb ran MiXCR on the reads. Of about 130,000 distinct CDR3 sequences listed, more than 40% are singletons. Looked up from germline, CDR1 is SGHAT and CDR2 is FQNNGV. The V gene lost 1 base and the J gene lost 7 bases, with 17 bases spanning the gap. There are 16 residues in the CDR3. Broader study findings: Common to patients and controls were 25 to 30 CD8+ CDR3 sequences.

The J gene is TRBJ2-1, the V gene TRBV11-2; D possibly corresponds to TRBD2 (6 bases). The sequenced material came from sorted CD4+, CD8+, or CD8+CD57+ T cells (not recorded which) from PBMCs. This receptor was taken from a human donor in good health, serving as a control. CDR3 residues: CASSLGPAGWLNEQFF. CDR3 coding DNA: TGTGCCAGCAGCTTAGGTCCAGCGGGCTGGTTAAATGAGCAGTTCTTC.